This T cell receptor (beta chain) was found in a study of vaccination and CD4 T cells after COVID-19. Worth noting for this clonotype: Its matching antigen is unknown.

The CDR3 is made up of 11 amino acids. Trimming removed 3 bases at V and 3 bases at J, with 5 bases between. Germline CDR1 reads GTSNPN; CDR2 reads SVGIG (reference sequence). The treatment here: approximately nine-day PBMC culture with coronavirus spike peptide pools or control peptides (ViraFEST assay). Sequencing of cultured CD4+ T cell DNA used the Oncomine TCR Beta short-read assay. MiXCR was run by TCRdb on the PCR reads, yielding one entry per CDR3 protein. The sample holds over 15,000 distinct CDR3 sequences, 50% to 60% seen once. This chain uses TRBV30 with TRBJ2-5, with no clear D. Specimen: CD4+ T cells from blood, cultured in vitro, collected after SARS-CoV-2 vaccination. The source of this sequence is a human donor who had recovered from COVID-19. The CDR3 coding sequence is TGTGCCTGGAGAGTAGAAGAGACCCAGTACTTC. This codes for CAWRVEETQYF.